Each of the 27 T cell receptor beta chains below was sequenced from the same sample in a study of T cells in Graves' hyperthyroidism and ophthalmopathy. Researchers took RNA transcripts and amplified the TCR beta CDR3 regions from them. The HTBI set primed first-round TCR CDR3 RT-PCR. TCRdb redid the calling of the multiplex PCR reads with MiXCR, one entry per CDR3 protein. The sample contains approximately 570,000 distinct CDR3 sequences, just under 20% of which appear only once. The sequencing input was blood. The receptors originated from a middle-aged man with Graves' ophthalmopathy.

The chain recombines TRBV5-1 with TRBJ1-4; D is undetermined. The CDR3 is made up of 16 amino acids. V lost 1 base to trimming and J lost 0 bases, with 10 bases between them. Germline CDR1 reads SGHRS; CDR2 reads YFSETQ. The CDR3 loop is CASSLFLGSTNEKLFF. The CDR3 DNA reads TGCGCCAGCAGCTTGTTTTTGGGTTCAACTAATGAAAAACTGTTTTTT. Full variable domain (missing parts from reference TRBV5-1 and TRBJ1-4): KAGVTQTPRYLIKTRGQQVTLSCSPISGHRSVSWYQQTPGQGLQFLFEYFSETQRNKGNFPGRFSGRQFSNSRSEMNVSTLELGDSALYLCASSLFLGSTNEKLFFGSGTQLSVL.

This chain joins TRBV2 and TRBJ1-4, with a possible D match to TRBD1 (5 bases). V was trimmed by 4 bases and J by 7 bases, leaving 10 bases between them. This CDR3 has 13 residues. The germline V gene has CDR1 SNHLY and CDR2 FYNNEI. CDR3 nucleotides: TGTGCCAGCAGTGCGGGGGGGGGTGAAAAACTGTTTTTT. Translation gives CASSAGGGEKLFF.

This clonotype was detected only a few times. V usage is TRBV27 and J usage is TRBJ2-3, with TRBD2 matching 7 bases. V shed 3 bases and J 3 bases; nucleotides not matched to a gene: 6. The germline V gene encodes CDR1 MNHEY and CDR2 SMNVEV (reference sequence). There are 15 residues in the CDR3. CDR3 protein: CASSFLGGGTDTQYF. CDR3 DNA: TGTGCCAGCAGTTTCCTTGGGGGGGGAACAGATACGCAGTATTTT.

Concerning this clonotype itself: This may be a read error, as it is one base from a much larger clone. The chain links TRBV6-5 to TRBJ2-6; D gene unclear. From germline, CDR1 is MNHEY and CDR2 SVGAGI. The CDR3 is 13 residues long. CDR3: CASGYEEVNVLTF. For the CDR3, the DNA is TGTGCCAGCGGTTACGAGGAAGTCAACGTCCTGACTTTC.

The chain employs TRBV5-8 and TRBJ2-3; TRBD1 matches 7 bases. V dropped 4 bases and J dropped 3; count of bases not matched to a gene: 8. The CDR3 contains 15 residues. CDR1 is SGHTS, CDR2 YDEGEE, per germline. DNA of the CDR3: TGTGCCAGCAGCCGTGACAGGGTCGGGACAGATACGCAGTATTTT. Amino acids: CASSRDRVGTDTQYF.

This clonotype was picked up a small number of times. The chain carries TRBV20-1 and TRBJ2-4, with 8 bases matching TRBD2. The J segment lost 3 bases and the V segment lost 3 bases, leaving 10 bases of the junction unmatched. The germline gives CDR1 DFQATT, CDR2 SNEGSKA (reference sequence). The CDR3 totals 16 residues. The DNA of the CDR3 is TGCAGTGCTAGCGGCTCGGCTAGCGGGTACAAAAACATTCAGTACTTC. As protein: CSASGSASGYKNIQYF.

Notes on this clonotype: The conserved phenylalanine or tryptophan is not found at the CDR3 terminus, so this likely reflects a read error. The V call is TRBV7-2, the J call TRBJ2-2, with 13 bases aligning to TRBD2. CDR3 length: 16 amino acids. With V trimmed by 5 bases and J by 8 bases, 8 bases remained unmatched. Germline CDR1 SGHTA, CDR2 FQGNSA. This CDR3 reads CASSGTSGTAWGELFL. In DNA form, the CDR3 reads TGTGCCAGCAGCGGGACTAGCGGGACCGCCTGGGGGGAGCTGTTTCTT.

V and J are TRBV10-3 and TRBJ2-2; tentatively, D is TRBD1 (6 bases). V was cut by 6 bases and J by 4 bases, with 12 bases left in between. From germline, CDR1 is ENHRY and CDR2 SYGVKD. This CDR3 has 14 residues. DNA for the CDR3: TGTGCCATCAGAACGGGACAAGGCACCGGGGAGCTGTTTTTT. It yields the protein CAIRTGQGTGELFF.

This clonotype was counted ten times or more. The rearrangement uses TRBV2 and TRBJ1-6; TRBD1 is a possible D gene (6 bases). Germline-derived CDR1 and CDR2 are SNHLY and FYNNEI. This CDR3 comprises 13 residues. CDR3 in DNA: TGTGCGACAGGTTACGGCTATAATTCACCCCTCCACTTT. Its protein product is CATGYGYNSPLHF.

CDR3 sequence reads: CASSASQLNTGELFF. CDR3 sequence (DNA): TGCGCCAGCAGTGCGTCACAGCTTAACACCGGGGAGCTGTTTTTT. The J gene is TRBJ2-2, the V gene TRBV5-1; D uncertain. Germline V gene sequence: CDR1 SGHRS, CDR2 YFSETQ. This CDR3 is 15 amino acids long. Trimming took off 5 bases at V and 2 bases at J, with 13 bases between the two ends. Using reference TRBV5-1 and TRBJ2-2 for the parts outside the CDR3, the full variable domain is KAGVTQTPRYLIKTRGQQVTLSCSPISGHRSVSWYQQTPGQGLQFLFEYFSETQRNKGNFPGRFSGRQFSNSRSEMNVSTLELGDSALYLCASSASQLNTGELFFGEGSRLTVL.

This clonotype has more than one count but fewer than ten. The CDR3 region is CASSLDITGNTIYF. CDR3 DNA sequence: TGTGCCAGCTCCTTGGACATAACTGGAAACACCATATATTTT. The rearrangement links TRBV18 to TRBJ1-3, with D possibly TRBD1 on 5 matching bases. CDR1 and CDR2 (germline): KGHSH, LQKENI. Trimming cost V 6 bases and J 2 bases, with 11 bases left between them. This CDR3 comprises 14 residues.

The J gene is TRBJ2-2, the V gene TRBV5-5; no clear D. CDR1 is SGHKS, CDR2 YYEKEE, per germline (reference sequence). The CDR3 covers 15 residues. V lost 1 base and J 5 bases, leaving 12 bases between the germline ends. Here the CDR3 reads CASSLMAAQTGELFF. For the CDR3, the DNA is TGTGCCAGCAGCTTGATGGCGGCCCAGACCGGGGAGCTGTTTTTT.

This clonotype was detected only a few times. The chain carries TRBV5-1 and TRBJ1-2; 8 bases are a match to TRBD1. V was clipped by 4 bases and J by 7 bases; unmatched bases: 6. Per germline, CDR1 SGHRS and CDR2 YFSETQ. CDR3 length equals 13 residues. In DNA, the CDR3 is TGCGCCAGCAGCATCGGACAGGGTACTGGCTACACCTTC. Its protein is CASSIGQGTGYTF. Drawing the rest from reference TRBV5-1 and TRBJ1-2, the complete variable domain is KAGVTQTPRYLIKTRGQQVTLSCSPISGHRSVSWYQQTPGQGLQFLFEYFSETQRNKGNFPGRFSGRQFSNSRSEMNVSTLELGDSALYLCASSIGQGTGYTFGSGTRLTVV.

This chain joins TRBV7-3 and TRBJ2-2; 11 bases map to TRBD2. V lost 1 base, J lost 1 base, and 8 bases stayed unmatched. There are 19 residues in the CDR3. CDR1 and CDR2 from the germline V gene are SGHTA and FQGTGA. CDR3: CASSLKEGSGRVNTGELFF. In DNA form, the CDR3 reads TGTGCCAGCAGCTTAAAGGAAGGTAGCGGGAGGGTGAACACCGGGGAGCTGTTTTTT.

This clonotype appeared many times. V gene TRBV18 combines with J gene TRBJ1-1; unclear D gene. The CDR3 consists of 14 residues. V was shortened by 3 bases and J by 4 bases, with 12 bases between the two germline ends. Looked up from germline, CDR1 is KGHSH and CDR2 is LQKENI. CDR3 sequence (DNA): TGTGCCAGCTCACCTCCCCGGGTCACCACTGAAGCTTTCTTT. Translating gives CASSPPRVTTEAFF.

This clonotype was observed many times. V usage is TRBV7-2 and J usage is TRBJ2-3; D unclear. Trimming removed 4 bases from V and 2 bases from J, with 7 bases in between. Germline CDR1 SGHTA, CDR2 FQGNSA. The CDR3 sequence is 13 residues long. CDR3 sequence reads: CASSSGPTDTQYF. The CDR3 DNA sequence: TGTGCCAGCAGCTCTGGACCCACAGATACGCAGTATTTT. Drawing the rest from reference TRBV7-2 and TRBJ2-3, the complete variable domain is GAGVSQSPSNKVTEKGKDVELRCDPISGHTALYWYRQSLGQGLEFLIYFQGNSAPDKSGLPSDRFSAERTGGSVSTLTIQRTQQEDSAVYLCASSSGPTDTQYFGPGTRLTVL.

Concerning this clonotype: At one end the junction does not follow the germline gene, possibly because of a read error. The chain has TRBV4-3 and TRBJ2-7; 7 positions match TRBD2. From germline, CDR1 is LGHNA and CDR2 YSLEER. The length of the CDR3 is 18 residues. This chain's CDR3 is CASSQTWGGRHLSCEQYF. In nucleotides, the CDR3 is TGCGCCAGCAGCCAAACATGGGGCGGGAGACATTTATCCTGCGAGCAGTACTTC.

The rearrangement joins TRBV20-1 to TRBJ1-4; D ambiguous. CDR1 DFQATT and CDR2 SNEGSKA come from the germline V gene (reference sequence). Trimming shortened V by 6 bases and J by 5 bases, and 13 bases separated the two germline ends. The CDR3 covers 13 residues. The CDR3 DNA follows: TGCAGTGCCGGTAGGGAAGCGAATGAAAAACTGTTTTTT. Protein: CSAGREANEKLFF.

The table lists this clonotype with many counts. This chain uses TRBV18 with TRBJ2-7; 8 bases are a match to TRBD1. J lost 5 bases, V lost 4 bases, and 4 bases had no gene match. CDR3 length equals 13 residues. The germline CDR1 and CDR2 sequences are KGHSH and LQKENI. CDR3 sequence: CASSLGQGDEQYF. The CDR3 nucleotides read TGTGCCAGCTCACTCGGACAGGGAGACGAGCAGTACTTC. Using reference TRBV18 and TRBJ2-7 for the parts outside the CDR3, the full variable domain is NAGVMQNPRHLVRRRGQEARLRCSPMKGHSHVYWYRQLPEEGLKFMVYLQKENIIDESGMPKERFSAEFPKEGPSILRIQQVVRGDSAAYFCASSLGQGDEQYFGPGTRLTVT.

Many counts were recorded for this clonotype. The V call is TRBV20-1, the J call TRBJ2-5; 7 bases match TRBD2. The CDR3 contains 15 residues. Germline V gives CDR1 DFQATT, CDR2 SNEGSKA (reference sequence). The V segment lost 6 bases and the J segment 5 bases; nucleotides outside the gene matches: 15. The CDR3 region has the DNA TGCAGTGCGAGCAAGAGCGGGGTTACTGGGGAGACCCAGTACTTC. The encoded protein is CSASKSGVTGETQYF.

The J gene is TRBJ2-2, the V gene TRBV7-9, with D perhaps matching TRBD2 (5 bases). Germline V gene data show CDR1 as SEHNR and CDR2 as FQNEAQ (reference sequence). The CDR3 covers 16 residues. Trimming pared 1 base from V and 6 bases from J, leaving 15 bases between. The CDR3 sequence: CASSLGDTGIPGELFF. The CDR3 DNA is TGTGCCAGCAGCTTAGGGGATACGGGGATTCCCGGGGAGCTGTTTTTT.

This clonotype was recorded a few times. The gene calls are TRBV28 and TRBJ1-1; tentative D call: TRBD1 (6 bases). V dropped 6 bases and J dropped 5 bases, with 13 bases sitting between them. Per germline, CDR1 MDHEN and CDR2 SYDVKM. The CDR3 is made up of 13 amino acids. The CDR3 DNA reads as TGTGCCAGCAGCTCTAGGGGGTATACTGAAGCTTTCTTT. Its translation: CASSSRGYTEAFF.

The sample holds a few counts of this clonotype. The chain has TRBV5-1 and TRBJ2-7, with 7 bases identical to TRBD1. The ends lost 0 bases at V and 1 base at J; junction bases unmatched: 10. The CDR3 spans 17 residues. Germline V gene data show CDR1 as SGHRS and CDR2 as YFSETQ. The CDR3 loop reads CASSLGTGDGVSYEQYF. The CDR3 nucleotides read TGCGCCAGCAGCTTGGGCACAGGGGACGGGGTGTCCTACGAGCAGTACTTC.

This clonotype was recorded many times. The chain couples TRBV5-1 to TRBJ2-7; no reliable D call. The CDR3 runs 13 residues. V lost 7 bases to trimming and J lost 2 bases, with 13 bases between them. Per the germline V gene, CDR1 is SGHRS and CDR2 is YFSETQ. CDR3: CASRHSTTYEQYF. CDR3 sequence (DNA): TGCGCCAGCCGCCATAGTACCACCTACGAGCAGTACTTC.

The CDR3 spells CASSRTSGITYEQYF. The CDR3 region has the DNA TGTGCCAGCAGTCGGACTAGCGGGATTACTTACGAGCAGTACTTC. The V and J genes are TRBV12-3 or TRBV12-4 and TRBJ2-7; TRBD2 matches at 12 bases. The CDR3 is 15 residues long. The trim removed 5 bases at V and 4 bases at J, leaving 6 bases unmatched.

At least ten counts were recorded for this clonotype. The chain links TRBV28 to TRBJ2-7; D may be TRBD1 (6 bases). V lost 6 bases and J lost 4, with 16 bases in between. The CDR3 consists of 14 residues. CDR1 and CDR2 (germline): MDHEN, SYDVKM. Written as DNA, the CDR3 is TGTGCCAGCAGCCAAACAGGGTTAGGTTACGAGCAGTACTTC. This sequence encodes CASSQTGLGYEQYF.

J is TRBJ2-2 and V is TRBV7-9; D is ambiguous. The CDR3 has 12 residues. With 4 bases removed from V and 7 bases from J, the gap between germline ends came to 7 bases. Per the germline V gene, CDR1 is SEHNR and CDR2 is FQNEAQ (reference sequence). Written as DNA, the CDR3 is TGTGCCAGCAGCTCGAGTGGCGGGGAGCTGTTTTTT. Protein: CASSSSGGELFF.